This passage covers 20 T cell receptor beta chains from one sample sequenced in a study of T cells after somatic rescue of genetic block. TCRdb's copy holds only in-frame clones and misses some; the assay was immunoSEQ multiplex PCR. The top ten clones hold around 2.8% of a sample with about 67,000 clones, about 91% of them seen once. The sample consisted of peripheral blood mononuclear cells (PBMCs). These receptors were collected from a man aged 35-49 years.

The chain has TRBV15 and TRBJ2-1, with D hard to call. V lost 0 bases to trimming and J lost 6 bases, with 12 bases between them. Germline V gene lookup returns CDR1 LNHNV and CDR2 YYDKDF (reference sequence). The CDR3 has 15 residues. CDR3 nucleotide sequence: TGTGCCACCAGCAGAGATTTTCGGGCCTCCAATGAGCAGTTCTTC. Translation: CATSRDFRASNEQFF.

The chain recombines TRBV6-5 with TRBJ2-1; 8 bases match TRBD1. Looked up from germline, CDR1 is MNHEY and CDR2 is SVGAGI. The CDR3 has 14 residues. V shed 1 base and J 8 bases; nucleotides not matched to a gene: 4. The CDR3 DNA is TGTGCCAGCAGTTACTACGCGGACAGGGATGAGCAGTTCTTC. This codes for CASSYYADRDEQFF.

This clone was counted a single time. This chain links TRBV11-3 with TRBJ2-7, with TRBD1 matching 8 bases. V lost 5 bases and J lost 3; bases outside the gene matches: 6. The CDR3 extends over 14 amino acids. Germline V gene sequence: CDR1 SGHNT, CDR2 YENEEA. The CDR3 nucleotides are TGTGCCAGCAGCCAGGGACAGGCCTTCTACGAGCAGTACTTC. This encodes CASSQGQAFYEQYF.

The rearrangement joins TRBV7-3 to TRBJ2-3; D possibly corresponds to TRBD2 (5 bases). This CDR3 has 13 residues. Looked up from germline, CDR1 is SGHTA and CDR2 is FQGTGA. Trimming cost V 4 bases and J 0 bases, with 5 bases left between them. CDR3 residues: CASSSGSTDTQYF. CDR3 DNA sequence: TGTGCCAGCAGCTCGGGAAGCACAGATACGCAGTATTTT.

The rearrangement joins TRBV7-9 to TRBJ1-2, with D unclear. In germline, CDR1 is SEHNR, CDR2 FQNEAQ (reference sequence). The ends were cut back, 1 base at V and 6 bases at J, with 15 bases in the middle. The CDR3 is 15 amino acids. This CDR3 reads CASSLESVRVHGYTF. CDR3 DNA sequence: TGTGCCAGCAGCTTAGAGTCGGTTAGGGTGCATGGCTACACCTTC.

This chain joins TRBV2 and TRBJ1-4; D remains unclear. CDR3 size: 13 residues. Germline CDR1 is SNHLY and CDR2 is FYNNEI. The V end lost 8 bases, the J end lost 4 bases, and 11 bases lay between the germline ends. The CDR3 DNA sequence: TGTGCCAGCGAGGGAGGGATTAATGAAAAACTGTTTTTT. Its translation is CASEGGINEKLFF.

The table lists this clone with a count of one. The V call is TRBV7-8, the J call TRBJ2-7, with 7 nucleotides matching TRBD1. The CDR3 contains 15 residues. The germline V gene has CDR1 SGHVS and CDR2 FQNEAQ. The ends lost 3 bases at V and 0 bases at J; junction bases unmatched: 5. DNA of the CDR3: TGTGCCAGCAGCTTTCCTCAGGGGGACTCCTACGAGCAGTACTTC. Its protein product is CASSFPQGDSYEQYF.

The chain has TRBV18 and TRBJ1-4, with D uncertain. Germline-derived CDR1 and CDR2 are KGHSH and LQKENI. The V gene lost 2 bases and the J gene lost 4 bases, with 8 bases spanning the gap. The CDR3 is made up of 14 amino acids. This CDR3 is CASSPIESNEKLFF. CDR3 DNA: TGTGCCAGCTCACCAATAGAGAGTAATGAAAAACTGTTTTTT.

In this sample, this clone turned up a few times. This chain uses TRBV11-2 with TRBJ1-1; D is uncertain. The CDR3 has 12 residues. V was trimmed by 5 bases and J by 0 bases, leaving 4 bases between them. CDR1 is SGHAT, CDR2 FQNNGV, per germline. CDR3 sequence: CASSLMNTEAFF. The CDR3, as DNA: TGTGCCAGCAGCCTGATGAACACTGAAGCTTTCTTT. The variable domain in full, with the rest retrieved from reference TRBV11-2 and TRBJ1-1, is EAGVAQSPRYKIIEKRQSVAFWCNPISGHATLYWYQQILGQGPKLLIQFQNNGVVDDSQLPKDRFSAERLKGVDSTLKIQPAKLEDSAVYLCASSLMNTEAFFGQGTRLTVV.

This clone occurred once. This chain's CDR3 is CASSLRWRGRQNTEAFF. Here the CDR3 DNA reads TGTGCCAGCAGCTTACGTTGGAGAGGGAGACAGAACACTGAAGCTTTCTTT. The chain carries TRBV7-6 and TRBJ1-1; D is undetermined. The germline V and J ends were trimmed by 2 bases and 1 base, with 17 bases remaining between them. The CDR3 runs to 17 residues. CDR1 and CDR2 from the germline V gene are SGHVS and FNYEAQ. Supplemented by reference TRBV7-6 and TRBJ1-1, the full variable domain reads GAGVSQSPRYKVTKRGQDVALRCDPISGHVSLYWYRQALGQGPEFLTYFNYEAQQDKSGLPNDRFSAERPEGSISTLTIQRTEQRDSAMYRCASSLRWRGRQNTEAFFGQGTRLTVV.

This chain links TRBV28 with TRBJ1-6; D gene uncertain. Trimming removed 0 bases at V and 5 bases at J, with 11 bases between. The CDR3 covers 16 residues. Germline-derived CDR1 and CDR2 are MDHEN and SYDVKM. The CDR3: CASSLWGEGDNSPLHF. The CDR3 DNA is TGTGCCAGCAGTTTATGGGGCGAGGGTGATAATTCACCCCTCCACTTT.

This clone is a singleton in its sample. The chain joins TRBV6-5 to TRBJ2-1; D perhaps matches TRBD2 (6 bases). V was cut by 7 bases and J by 0 bases, with 10 bases left in between. In germline, CDR1 is MNHEY, CDR2 SVGAGI. The CDR3 runs 14 residues. Here the CDR3 reads CASMAGPSYNEQFF. The CDR3 DNA is TGTGCCAGCATGGCGGGGCCCTCCTACAATGAGCAGTTCTTC.

V is TRBV2 and J is TRBJ2-1, with 15 bases identical to TRBD2. Unmatched junction bases numbered 4, after V lost 7 bases and J lost 9 bases. The germline V gene encodes CDR1 SNHLY and CDR2 FYNNEI. The CDR3 sequence is 14 residues long. CDR3 sequence reads: CASTPGLAGGEQFF. The CDR3 DNA reads TGTGCCAGCACCCCGGGACTAGCGGGAGGTGAGCAGTTCTTC.

V is TRBV4-3 and J is TRBJ2-1, with 13 bases matching TRBD2. The CDR3 has 17 amino acids. Per germline, CDR1 LGHNA and CDR2 YSLEER. Trimming took 4 bases from V and 7 from J; bases not matched to a gene: 10. The CDR3 nucleotides are TGCGCCAGCAGCCCCCGACTAGCGGGAGGCCCCCTTAATGAGCAGTTCTTC. Protein: CASSPRLAGGPLNEQFF.

The chain employs TRBV6-5 and TRBJ2-1; the D call may be TRBD1 or TRBD2 (5 bases each). Germline CDR1 is MNHEY and CDR2 is SVGAGI. This CDR3 is built from 13 residues. Trimming left V 6 bases short and J 4 bases short, with 10 bases between. CDR3 nucleotides: TGTGCCAGCAGAAAGTGGGGGTACAATGAGCAGTTCTTC. Translation: CASRKWGYNEQFF.

This clone was recorded once. The V gene is TRBV27, the J gene TRBJ2-1; D perhaps matches TRBD2 (6 bases). Germline CDR1 reads MNHEY; CDR2 reads SMNVEV (reference sequence). Trimming removed 6 bases at V and 7 bases at J, with 13 bases between. The CDR3 has 13 residues. Written as DNA, the CDR3 is TGTGCCAGCAGAAGATGGGAGGAGAATGAGCAGTTCTTC. Protein: CASRRWEENEQFF.

Details on this clone: The junction departs from the called germline gene at one end, perhaps through a read error. This chain connects TRBV19 to TRBJ2-3; D is undetermined. CDR3 length equals 13 residues. Germline lookup yields CDR1 LNHDA and CDR2 SQIVND (reference sequence). CDR3 nucleotide sequence: TGTGCCAGTAGTATTGGTAGCAGAGATACGCAGTATTTT. Its translation: CASSIGSRDTQYF.

V gene TRBV11-2 combines with J gene TRBJ2-7; tentative D call: TRBD1 (5 bases). Trimming removed 5 bases at V and 0 bases at J, with 14 bases between. Germline values: CDR1 SGHAT, CDR2 FQNNGV. The CDR3 consists of 15 residues. CDR3 nucleotide sequence: TGTGCCAGCAGCCCCAGGGATATAAGCTCCTACGAGCAGTACTTC. It specifies CASSPRDISSYEQYF.

The CDR3 region has the DNA TGTGCCAGCAGCTTGGGTGGGACAGGGAAGAAAGCTTTCTTT. It yields the protein CASSLGGTGKKAFF. This chain links TRBV5-5 with TRBJ1-1; TRBD1 agrees at 9 bases. This CDR3 contains 14 residues. V was pared by 0 bases and J by 9 bases, with 6 bases of the junction left unmatched. Per the germline V gene, CDR1 is SGHKS and CDR2 is YYEKEE (reference sequence).

The chain is built from TRBV6-5 and TRBJ2-7; D is uncertain. V was clipped by 2 bases and J by 2 bases, with 10 bases between them. The CDR3 totals 14 residues. Germline-derived CDR1 and CDR2 are MNHEY and SVGAGI. As DNA, the CDR3 is TGTGCCAGCAGTTACACGGGCCGCCCCTACGAGCAGTACTTC. It codes for CASSYTGRPYEQYF.